This is a list of T cell receptor beta chains from one sample in a study of cytomegalovirus exposure and HLA in healthy donors. Profiling relied on immunoSEQ multiplex PCR, and the TCRdb table lists in-frame clones only, not all of them. The sample shows some 160,000 clones, more than 75% of them seen only once. Sequences were obtained from PBMCs. The receptors originated from a man younger than 30 in good health and CMV-seronegative. CDR3s include the opening cysteine and the closing phenylalanine or tryptophan.

TRBJ2-5 | TRBV29-1 | CSVPGGHTETQYF
TRBJ1-6 | TRBV11-2 | CASSQDSRVISSPLHF
TRBJ1-5 | TRBV11-2 | CASSGRTGTEDQPQHF
TRBJ1-4 | TRBV19 | CASIRDSSTNEKLFF
TRBJ2-3 | TRBV28 | CASNPSSGDTQYF
TRBJ2-2 | TRBV6-1 | CASSEETGTGELFF
TRBJ1-2 | TRBV7-9 | CASSLVSGGQGRYGYTF
TRBJ1-1 | TRBV4-1 | CASSQDLGRDTEAFF
TRBJ2-7 | TRBV4-3 | CASSQDIGLASYEQYF
TRBJ1-1 | TRBV28 | CASCWTEASEAFF
TRBJ2-2 | TRBV10-2 | CASSELTGGIGELFF
TRBJ2-3 | TRBV4-3 | CASSQGLAGAIDTQYF
TRBJ2-1 | TRBV7-6 | CASSLAYQGSYNEQFF
TRBJ1-2 | TRBV28 | CASSLPQVPYGYTF
TRBJ2-2 | TRBV18 | CASSPRDRELFF
TRBJ1-2 | TRBV6-5 | CASSYRTATYGYTF
TRBJ2-1 | TRBV7-9 | CASSFSITSVGDEQFF
TRBJ2-2 | TRBV5-1 | CASSLEARVARNTGELFF
TRBJ2-7 | TRBV6-5 | CASGRGVAPPEQYF
TRBJ2-1 | TRBV5-1 | CASSLELAGGPGQFF
TRBJ2-1 | TRBV27 | CASSGRGSGEQFF
TRBJ2-1 | TRBV5-1 | CASSLASPRIAGRGYNEQFF
TRBJ2-1 | TRBV5-6 | CASSGGTSGTYNEQFF
TRBJ1-2 | TRBV6-5 | CASSYDSNGLNYGYTF
TRBJ2-1 | TRBV2 | CASSGTKNEQFF
TRBJ2-2 | TRBV5-1 | CASSGGLAGAGELFF
TRBJ1-6 | TRBV25-1 | CASGWTGEYSPLHF
TRBJ2-3 | TRBV5-1 | CASSLADRSSDTQYF
TRBJ2-3 | TRBV27 | CASSFGREGGDTQYF
TRBJ1-3 | TRBV6-6 | CASIDGRFSGNTIYF
TRBJ1-1 | TRBV29-1 | CSAGQGLNTEAFF
TRBJ2-3 | TRBV4-3 | CASSLTGGTDTQYF
TRBJ2-5 | TRBV4-2 | CASSQDRGGETQYF
TRBJ1-4 | TRBV7-6 | CASSPGTATNEKLFF
TRBJ2-7 | TRBV5-5 | CASSRGTGTSLHEQYF
TRBJ1-6 | TRBV19 | CASSIQGVSPLHF
TRBJ2-7 | TRBV10-3 | CAISETRTGGYEQYF
TRBJ1-3 | TRBV27 | CASSLSGRGLGNTIYF
TRBJ1-1 | TRBV19 | CASSTGFTEAFF
TRBJ1-2 | TRBV14 | CASSQGGRGFYGYTF
TRBJ2-1 | TRBV7-9 | CASSLRQGIHNEQFF
TRBJ1-5 | TRBV6-5 | CASSWTGDNQPQHF
TRBJ2-1 | TRBV10-1 | CASSESGGGSYNEQFF
TRBJ1-5 | TRBV6-6 | CASSYRGPSNQPQHF
TRBJ1-2 | TRBV28 | CASSLDRGPYGYTF
TRBJ2-7 | TRBV5-1 | CASSLVSGWEYEQYF
TRBJ2-1 | TRBV6-5 | CASSDGNSYNEQFF
TRBJ2-2 | TRBV27 | CASSLAPSTGASGELFF
TRBJ1-1 | TRBV2 | CASTQGKNTEAFF
TRBJ1-4 | TRBV6-1 | CASSEFDGQGGGEKLFF
TRBJ1-2 | TRBV29-1 | CSVGGEGYTF
TRBJ2-5 | TRBV7-9 | CASSAGLAERETQYF
TRBJ2-5 | TRBV5-1 | CASSVKGAVQETQYF
TRBJ2-1 | TRBV5-1 | CASSKRQGPGSEQFF
TRBJ1-2 | TRBV6-5 | CASSRTPPTYGYTF
TRBJ1-2 | TRBV5-4 | CASSLGSGGFGYTF